This TCR beta chain was sequenced in a study of blood T cell repertoires in COVID-19. Background on the study: Sample material is recorded as cDNA or gDNA derived from T cells, B-cell-depleted T cells, or PBMCs.

In the original processing: How many nucleated cells were present was estimated from reference gene primer amplification. Assay: immunoSEQ multiplex PCR; the TCRdb copy retains only in-frame clones and omits some. That table gives V, J and clone size, and the DNA gave D and trimming. The table shows fewer than 200,000 clones, with approximately 80% occurring only once. V lost 8 bases, J lost 4 bases, and 14 bases lay in between. Germline lookup yields CDR1 LNHDA and CDR2 SQIVND (reference sequence). The CDR3 consists of 13 residues. The V gene is TRBV19, the J gene TRBJ1-2; no firm D call. This TCR was sampled from a human donor in a cohort sampled during active COVID-19. Material for sequencing was peripheral blood. The CDR3 spells CASQLGNGYGYTF. In DNA, the CDR3 is TGTGCCAGTCAACTCGGGAATGGCTATGGCTACACCTTC.